Shown below are 12 T cell receptor beta chains from a single sample sequenced in a study of blood T cell repertoires in COVID-19. TCRdb's copy holds only in-frame clones and misses some; the assay was immunoSEQ multiplex PCR. The sample yields about 64,000 clones, 82% seen once. Source material: peripheral blood. The receptors shown here come from a human donor in a cohort sampled during active COVID-19.

The chain carries TRBV27 and TRBJ2-3, with D maybe TRBD2 (6 bases). CDR3 length equals 14 residues. Deletions cut 3 bases from V and 4 bases from J, with 11 bases between. CDR1 and CDR2 from the germline V gene are MNHEY and SMNVEV (reference sequence). CDR3 DNA: TGTGCCAGCAGTTTCCTAGCGTCGGCAGATACGCAGTATTTT. Translating it yields CASSFLASADTQYF.

V and J are TRBV5-1 and TRBJ2-5; a possible D gene is TRBD1 (6 bases). V lost 5 bases, J lost 4 bases, and 15 bases lay in between. CDR1 and CDR2 (germline): SGHRS, YFSETQ. CDR3 length: 14 residues. Written as DNA, the CDR3 is TGCGCCAGCAGAGACAATAACAGGGTAGAGACCCAGTACTTC. It translates to CASRDNNRVETQYF.

This clone is a singleton in its sample. The chain joins TRBV6-4 to TRBJ2-3, with a weak D call TRBD2 (5 bases). The V gene lost 6 bases and the J gene lost 1 base, with 23 bases spanning the gap. In germline, CDR1 is MRHNA, CDR2 SNTAGT. The CDR3 totals 18 residues. DNA for the CDR3: TGTGCCAGCAGCTACCGGGATGTGGGAGCCGGCGGCACAGATACGCAGTATTTT. It encodes CASSYRDVGAGGTDTQYF.

This chain links TRBV20-1 with TRBJ1-4, with a tentative D call TRBD1 (5 bases). V lost 3 bases and J lost 6, with 14 bases in between. The CDR3 length is 14 residues. CDR1 is DFQATT and CDR2 is SNEGSKA in the germline V gene (reference sequence). The CDR3 DNA follows: TGCAGTGCTAGTCTTGGGGGGGATCATGAAAAACTGTTTTTT. Amino acid sequence: CSASLGGDHEKLFF.

Worth noting for this clone: At the DNA level, this CDR3 is encoded by other sequences in the same sample as well. CDR3 nucleotide sequence: TGCGCCAGCAGCTTCGGGGAGACCCAGTACTTC. Translated: CASSFGETQYF. The V gene is TRBV5-1, the J gene TRBJ2-5; D ambiguous. Trimming removed 2 bases from V and 5 bases from J, with 4 bases in between. The CDR3 has 11 amino acids. Germline V gene data show CDR1 as SGHRS and CDR2 as YFSETQ.

A few counts support this clone. The rearrangement joins TRBV12-5 to TRBJ2-7; D is uncertain. The V end lost 0 bases, the J end lost 5 bases, and 14 bases lay between the germline ends. The germline V gene encodes CDR1 LGHNT and CDR2 FRNRAP. This CDR3 is built from 15 residues. The CDR3, as DNA: TGTGCTAGTGGTTTGGTACTTGGGCCGATCGACGAGCAGTACTTC. Protein: CASGLVLGPIDEQYF.

V gene TRBV27 combines with J gene TRBJ2-7; TRBD1 matches 10 bases. Germline V gene lookup returns CDR1 MNHEY and CDR2 SMNVEV (reference sequence). V lost 5 bases and J lost 4; bases outside the gene matches: 8. The CDR3 length is 15 residues. CDR3 loop: CASSPHRQGAYEQYF. The CDR3 DNA reads as TGTGCCAGCAGTCCCCACAGACAGGGGGCTTACGAGCAGTACTTC.

V usage is TRBV19 and J usage is TRBJ2-3; TRBD2 agrees at 8 bases. Germline V gives CDR1 LNHDA, CDR2 SQIVND (reference sequence). This CDR3 comprises 15 residues. The trim removed 4 bases at V and 4 bases at J, leaving 7 bases unmatched. As DNA, the CDR3 is TGTGCCAGTAGTAGGACTAGCCAGGCATCAGATACGCAGTATTTT. Translating it yields CASSRTSQASDTQYF.

V is TRBV5-1 and J is TRBJ2-1; 11 positions agree with TRBD2. V lost 4 bases, J lost 8 bases, and 11 bases stayed unmatched. This CDR3 has 16 residues. CDR1 is SGHRS and CDR2 is YFSETQ in the germline V gene. The CDR3 nucleotides are TGCGCCAGCAGCCTTATAGCGGGGGGGACCCCGGATGAGCAGTTCTTC. Translating gives CASSLIAGGTPDEQFF.

This chain uses TRBV15 with TRBJ2-1; D might be TRBD1 (5 bases). This CDR3 comprises 16 residues. In germline, CDR1 is LNHNV, CDR2 YYDKDF (reference sequence). The germline V and J ends were trimmed by 0 bases and 2 bases, with 11 bases remaining between them. The CDR3 reads CATSRDQAGPYNEQFF. CDR3 nucleotide sequence: TGTGCCACCAGCAGAGATCAGGCAGGGCCCTACAATGAGCAGTTCTTC.

This sequence joins TRBV5-6 and TRBJ2-7; D not resolved. The V end was cut by 1 base, the J end by 2 bases, with 13 bases between. The CDR3 contains 15 residues. Germline values: CDR1 SGHDT, CDR2 YYEEEE. CDR3 DNA: TGTGCCAGCAGCTTGCTGCGGCCTACCCCCTACGAGCAGTACTTC. Encoded protein: CASSLLRPTPYEQYF.

This clone was recorded once. This chain uses TRBV19 with TRBJ2-7, with TRBD1 matching over 7 bases. The CDR3 covers 12 residues. Germline values: CDR1 LNHDA, CDR2 SQIVND (reference sequence). J lost 1 base, V lost 9 bases, and 3 bases had no gene match. CDR3 DNA: TGTGCCAGCGGGGACAGATCCTACGAGCAGTACTTC. It codes for CASGDRSYEQYF.